These 5 T cell receptor beta chains were sequenced from one sample in a study of vaccination effects on CD4 cells after COVID-19. The protocol was immunoSEQ multiplex PCR, while the TCRdb copy is restricted to in-frame clones and leaves out a portion. The sample has about 64,000 clones, more than 60% seen once. The culture ran for 10 days before CD4+ T cells were isolated. No antigens are known for them. The sequences come from CD4+ T cells from PBMCs cultured without peptide, collected before COVID-19 vaccination. These receptors came from a human donor who had a prior SARS-CoV-2 infection.

The chain carries TRBV5-1 and TRBJ1-1; D not certain. Germline V CDR1 and CDR2: SGHRS, YFSETQ. The germline V and J ends were trimmed by 1 base and 1 base, with 8 bases remaining between them. The CDR3 spans 14 residues. CDR3 amino acids: CASSLTARNTEAFF. CDR3 sequence (DNA): TGCGCCAGCAGCTTGACCGCTAGGAACACTGAAGCTTTCTTT.

The V gene is TRBV5-4, the J gene TRBJ1-1; tentative D call: TRBD1 (5 bases). The ends were cut back, 4 bases at V and 1 base at J, with 8 bases in the middle. CDR3 length: 13 residues. The V gene's germline CDR1 is SGHNT and CDR2 YYREEE (reference sequence). The CDR3 is CASSKDTNTEAFF. CDR3 DNA: TGTGCCAGCAGCAAGGACACGAACACTGAAGCTTTCTTT. The whole variable domain, remainder taken from reference TRBV5-4 and TRBJ1-1, is ETGVTQSPTHLIKTRGQQVTLRCSSQSGHNTVSWYQQALGQGPQFIFQYYREEENGRGNFPPRFSGLQFPNYSSELNVNALELDDSALYLCASSKDTNTEAFFGQGTRLTVV.

A few counts support this clone. The chain recombines TRBV5-5 with TRBJ1-1; 9 bases fit TRBD1. This CDR3 is 14 amino acids long. Germline V lookup: CDR1 SGHKS, CDR2 YYEKEE (reference sequence). J gave up 4 bases and V 5 bases, and 6 bases lay outside the gene matches. The CDR3 sequence is CASSGPTGGTEAFF. The CDR3, as DNA: TGTGCCAGCAGTGGTCCGACAGGGGGCACTGAAGCTTTCTTT.

A few counts support this clone. This chain uses TRBV27 with TRBJ1-4; 7 bases line up with TRBD1. The CDR3 totals 14 residues. CDR1 and CDR2 from the germline V gene are MNHEY and SMNVEV (reference sequence). The junction had 2 bases not matched to a gene; V was cut back by 3 bases and J by 4 bases. DNA of the CDR3: TGTGCCAGCAGTTTGGGACAGTATAATGAAAAACTGTTTTTT. As protein: CASSLGQYNEKLFF.

The chain couples TRBV14 to TRBJ1-1; TRBD1 might be the D (5 bases). The CDR3 totals 16 residues. Germline CDR1 reads SGHDN; CDR2 reads FVKESK. Trimming took 1 base from V and 5 from J, leaving 17 bases between them. In nucleotides, the CDR3 is TGTGCCAGCAGCCAAGGCCCCGGCCGACAGATGACTGAAGCTTTCTTT. Its protein is CASSQGPGRQMTEAFF.